This T cell receptor (beta chain) was found in a study of T-cell memory formation after mild COVID-19. General study points: CD8+ contracting clones occupied EMRA, while CD4+ ones occupied mainly CM and EM.

V lost 2 bases, J lost 4 bases, and 3 bases stayed unmatched. From germline, CDR1 is WSHSY and CDR2 SAAADI. The length of the CDR3 is 15 residues. 5'RACE primed at constant segments yielded TCR alpha and TCR beta cDNA libraries bearing sample barcodes and UMIs. Each CDR3 protein is one row after TCRdb ran MiXCR on the 5' RACE reads. This table holds about 320,000 distinct CDR3 sequences, around 15% found once. This clonotype was counted only a few times. The antigen is undetermined. This chain joins TRBV10-2 and TRBJ2-2, with TRBD1 matching 8 bases. The receptor's source is a young man who had mild COVID-19 (a few samples of this study predate the infection). Cell type and time point are not known. Sequenced material: PBMCs or a T cell subset sorted from them (not recorded which). The CDR3 protein is CASSEGQGATGELFF. The CDR3 DNA reads TGCGCCAGCAGTGAGGGCCAGGGGGCCACCGGGGAGCTGTTTTTT.